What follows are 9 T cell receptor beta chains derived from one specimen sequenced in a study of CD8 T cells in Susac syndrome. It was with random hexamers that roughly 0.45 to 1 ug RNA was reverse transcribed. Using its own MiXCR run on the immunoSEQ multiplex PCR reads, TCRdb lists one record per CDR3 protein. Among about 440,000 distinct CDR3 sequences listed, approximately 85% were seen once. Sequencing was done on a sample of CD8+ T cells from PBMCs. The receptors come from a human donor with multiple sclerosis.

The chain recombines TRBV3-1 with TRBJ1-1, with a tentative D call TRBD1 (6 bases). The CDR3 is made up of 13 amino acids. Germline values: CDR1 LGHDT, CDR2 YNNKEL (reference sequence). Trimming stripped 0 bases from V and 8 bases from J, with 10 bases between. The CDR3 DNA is TGTGCCAGCAGCCAAGAGCTTCAGGGGGAAGCTTTCTTT. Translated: CASSQELQGEAFF.

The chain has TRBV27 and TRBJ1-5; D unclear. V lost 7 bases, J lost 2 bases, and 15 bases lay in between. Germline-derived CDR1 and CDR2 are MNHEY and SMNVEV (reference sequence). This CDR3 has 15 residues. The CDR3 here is CASNLFRVCNQPQHF. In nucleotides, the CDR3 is TGTGCCAGCAACCTCTTTAGGGTTTGCAATCAGCCCCAGCATTTT.

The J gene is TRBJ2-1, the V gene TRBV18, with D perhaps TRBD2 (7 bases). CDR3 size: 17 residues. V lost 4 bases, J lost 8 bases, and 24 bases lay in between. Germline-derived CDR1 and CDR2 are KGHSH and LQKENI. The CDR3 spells CASSLQGPGGLEDEQFF. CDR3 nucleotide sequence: TGTGCCAGCTCACTCCAGGGGCCCGGGGGGCTCGAAGATGAGCAGTTCTTC.

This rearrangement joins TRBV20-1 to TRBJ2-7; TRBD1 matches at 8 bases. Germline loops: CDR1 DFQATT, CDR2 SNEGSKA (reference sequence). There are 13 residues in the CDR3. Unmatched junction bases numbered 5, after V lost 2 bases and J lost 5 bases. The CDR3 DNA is TGCAGTGCTAGAACCGGGACAGGAGACGAGCAGTACTTC. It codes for CSARTGTGDEQYF.

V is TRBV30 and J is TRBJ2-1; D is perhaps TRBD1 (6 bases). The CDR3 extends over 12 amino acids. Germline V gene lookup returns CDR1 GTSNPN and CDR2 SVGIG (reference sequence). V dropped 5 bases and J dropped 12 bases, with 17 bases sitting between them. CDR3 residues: CAWVGVTGRQFF. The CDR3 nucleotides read TGTGCCTGGGTGGGGGTAACAGGGCGGCAGTTCTTC.

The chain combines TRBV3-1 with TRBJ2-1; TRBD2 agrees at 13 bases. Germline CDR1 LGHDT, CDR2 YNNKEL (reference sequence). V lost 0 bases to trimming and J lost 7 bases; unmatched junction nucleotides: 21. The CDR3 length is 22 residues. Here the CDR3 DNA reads TGTGCCAGCAGCCAAGATGGGGAAGGACTAGCGGGAGTAGGGGGAGCTGGTAATGAGCAGTTCTTC. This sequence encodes CASSQDGEGLAGVGGAGNEQFF.

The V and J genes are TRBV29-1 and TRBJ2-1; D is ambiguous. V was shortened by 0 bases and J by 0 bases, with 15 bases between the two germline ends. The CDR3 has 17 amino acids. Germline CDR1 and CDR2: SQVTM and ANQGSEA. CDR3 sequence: CSVEDWPARSSYNEQFF. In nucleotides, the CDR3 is TGCAGCGTTGAAGATTGGCCAGCGAGGAGCTCCTACAATGAGCAGTTCTTC.

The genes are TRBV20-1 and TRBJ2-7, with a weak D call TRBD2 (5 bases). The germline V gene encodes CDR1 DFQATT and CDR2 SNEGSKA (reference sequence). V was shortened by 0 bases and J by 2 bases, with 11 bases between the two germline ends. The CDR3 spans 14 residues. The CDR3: CSARDPEVPYEQYF. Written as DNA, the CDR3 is TGCAGTGCTAGAGATCCGGAGGTCCCCTACGAGCAGTACTTC.

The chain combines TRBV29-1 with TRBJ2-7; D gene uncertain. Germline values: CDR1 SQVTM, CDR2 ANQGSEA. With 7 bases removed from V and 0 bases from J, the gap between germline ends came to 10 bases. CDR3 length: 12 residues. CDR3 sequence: CSGADGSYEQYF. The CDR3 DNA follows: TGCAGCGGGGCCGACGGCTCCTACGAGCAGTACTTC.